What follows are 12 T cell receptor beta chains derived from one specimen sequenced in a study of T cells in Graves' hyperthyroidism and ophthalmopathy (dated by TCRdb to 2018 to 2020). Library construction relied on multiplex PCR. The sample was run on an Illumina HiSeq 2000. The TCR beta CDR3 regions were amplified from RNA transcripts. For the first round of RT-PCR on the TCR CDR3, the HTBI primer set was used together with the Qiagen OneStep RT-PCR kit. TCRdb took the public reads, trimmed them with fastp at Q25, ran MiXCR for clone calling and kept in-frame beta chains. Every CDR3 protein is listed once, alongside the most common genes and DNA of its rows. Here the sample has under 300,000 distinct CDR3 sequences; nearly 15% occur a single time. About 30% of the sample rests with the top ten. Material: blood. These TCRs come from a woman in her forties or fifties with Graves' hyperthyroidism that later progressed to Graves' ophthalmopathy.

This clonotype was picked up many times. The chain employs TRBV7-3 and TRBJ2-1; 7 bases fit TRBD2. Germline-derived CDR1 and CDR2 are SGHTA and FQGTGA. V trimming: 0 bases; J trimming: 1 base; junction bases outside the gene matches: 12. CDR3 size: 19 residues. The CDR3 DNA is TGTGCCAGCAGCTTAACGTGGCTAGCGGACGCGGAATCCTACAATGAGCAGTTCTTC. Amino acid sequence: CASSLTWLADAESYNEQFF.

This clonotype was detected once. A much larger clone is a single base away; this may be a read error. The rearrangement uses TRBV28 and TRBJ1-2, with D perhaps TRBD1 (6 bases). This CDR3 has 14 residues. CDR1 is MDHEN and CDR2 is SYDVKM in the germline V gene. Trimming took off 8 bases at V and 7 bases at J, with 20 bases between the two ends. The chain's CDR3 is CASVRSGVGCGYTF. DNA for the CDR3: TGTGCCAGCGTCAGGTCAGGGGTAGGGTGTGGCTACACCTTC.

The sample holds one count of this clonotype. A much larger clone differs from this one at a single base, so this may be a read error. The missing conserved phenylalanine or tryptophan at the end of this CDR3 makes a read error likely. The chain carries TRBV27 and TRBJ1-1; D not certain. The CDR3 has 15 residues. The V and J ends lost 0 bases and 0 bases respectively, with 8 bases between them. CDR1 and CDR2 from the germline V gene are MNHEY and SMNVEV (reference sequence). The DNA of the CDR3 is TGTGCCAGCAGTTTATCGAAGGCCATGAACACTGAAGCTTTCTAT. It specifies CASSLSKAMNTEAFY.

Many counts were recorded for this clonotype. J is TRBJ2-5 and V is TRBV2; D is perhaps TRBD1 (5 bases). Trimming shortened V by 1 base and J by 11 bases, and 14 bases separated the two germline ends. This CDR3 spans 13 amino acids. In germline, CDR1 is SNHLY, CDR2 FYNNEI. This CDR3 reads CASSEERQIQQYF. CDR3 nucleotides: TGTGCCAGCAGTGAAGAAAGACAGATCCAACAGTACTTC. Using reference TRBV2 and TRBJ2-5 for the parts outside the CDR3, the full variable domain is EPEVTQTPSHQVTQMGQEVILRCVPISNHLYFYWYRQILGQKVEFLVSFYNNEISEKSEIFDDQFSVERPDGSNFTLKIRSTKLEDSAMYFCASSEERQIQQYFGPGTRLLVL.

This clonotype was observed at least ten times. The rearrangement joins TRBV7-3 to TRBJ2-1, with 15 nucleotides matching TRBD2. Germline assignment: CDR1 SGHTA and CDR2 FQGTGA. CDR3 size: 16 residues. The junction had 8 bases not matched to a gene; V was cut back by 5 bases and J by 9 bases. The CDR3 here is CASSPFGLAGGSEQFF. The CDR3 DNA sequence: TGTGCCAGCAGCCCGTTCGGACTAGCGGGAGGGAGTGAGCAGTTCTTC.

This clonotype was recorded a few times. This chain uses TRBV7-9 with TRBJ2-6; 7 nucleotides match TRBD2. Germline lookup yields CDR1 SEHNR and CDR2 FQNEAQ (reference sequence). The trim removed 3 bases at V and 2 bases at J, leaving 7 bases unmatched. The CDR3 is 17 amino acids. The CDR3, as DNA: TGTGCCAGCAGCTTCCGTACCGGGAGGACTGGGGCCAACGTCCTGACTTTC. This gives the protein CASSFRTGRTGANVLTF.

Ten or more counts support this clonotype. The chain has TRBV6-1 and TRBJ2-5, with a possible D match to TRBD2 (5 bases). Looked up from germline, CDR1 is MNHNS and CDR2 is SASEGT. The length of the CDR3 is 12 residues. Trimming removed 2 bases at V and 4 bases at J, with 5 bases between. CDR3 amino acids: CASSETRETQYF. The CDR3 nucleotides read TGTGCCAGCAGTGAAACTAGAGAGACCCAGTACTTC.

This clonotype was counted at least ten times. This chain uses TRBV20-1 with TRBJ2-7; D remains ambiguous. The CDR3 is made up of 15 amino acids. The ends were cut back, 4 bases at V and 0 bases at J, with 16 bases in the middle. Germline CDR1 reads DFQATT; CDR2 reads SNEGSKA (reference sequence). The CDR3 protein is CSAIRDLTSSYEQYF. CDR3 nucleotide sequence: TGCAGTGCTATTCGAGACTTGACAAGCTCCTACGAGCAGTACTTC.

This clonotype was seen at least ten times. The V call is TRBV5-1, the J call TRBJ2-1; 11 bases line up with TRBD2. There are 17 residues in the CDR3. In germline, CDR1 is SGHRS, CDR2 YFSETQ. Losses at the gene ends were 0 bases for V and 7 bases for J; bases not matched to a gene: 9. The CDR3 loop is CASSLALTSGNENEQFF. In DNA form, the CDR3 reads TGCGCCAGCAGCTTGGCCCTGACTAGCGGGAATGAGAATGAGCAGTTCTTC.

This clonotype has at least ten counts. The chain is built from TRBV20-1 and TRBJ2-7; 10 positions agree with TRBD2. The trim removed 0 bases at V and 6 bases at J, leaving 8 bases unmatched. Germline-derived CDR1 and CDR2 are DFQATT and SNEGSKA (reference sequence). The CDR3 runs to 15 residues. The CDR3 protein is CSARDEASGRGEQYF. The CDR3 nucleotides are TGCAGTGCTAGAGATGAGGCTAGCGGGAGAGGCGAGCAGTACTTC.

This clonotype was seen ten or more times. The V call is TRBV5-1, the J call TRBJ2-1; D might be TRBD1 (6 bases). Germline V gene data show CDR1 as SGHRS and CDR2 as YFSETQ. V shed 4 bases and J shed 6 bases, with 20 bases lying between them. The CDR3 is 16 residues long. CDR3 sequence (DNA): TGCGCCAGCAGCCCTATAACAGGGTCTTGGGCCAATGAGCAGTTCTTC. This encodes CASSPITGSWANEQFF.

The sample holds a few counts of this clonotype. In DNA, the CDR3 is TGCGCCAGCAGTGGAAGGGAGGCGGCGATCTATGGCTACACCTTC. Translating gives CASSGREAAIYGYTF. V gene TRBV10-1 combines with J gene TRBJ1-2; D is unclear. Germline CDR1 is WNHNN and CDR2 is SYGVQD (reference sequence). The V end was cut by 4 bases, the J end by 4 bases, with 16 bases between. This CDR3 spans 15 amino acids.